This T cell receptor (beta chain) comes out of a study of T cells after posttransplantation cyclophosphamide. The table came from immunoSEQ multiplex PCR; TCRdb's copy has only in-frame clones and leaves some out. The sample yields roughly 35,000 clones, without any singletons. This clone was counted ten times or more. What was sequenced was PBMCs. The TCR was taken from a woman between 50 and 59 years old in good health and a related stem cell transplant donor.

The CDR3 coding sequence is TGTGCCAGCAGCTTACTAGCGGGAGAGGTAGATACGCAGTATTTT. Translation: CASSLLAGEVDTQYF. The chain combines TRBV7-3 with TRBJ2-3, with 10 bases matching TRBD2. The CDR3 length is 15 residues. The germline V gene encodes CDR1 SGHTA and CDR2 FQGTGA. With V trimmed by 2 bases and J by 5 bases, 4 bases remained unmatched. Complete variable domain (other parts from reference TRBV7-3 and TRBJ2-3): GAGVSQTPSNKVTEKGKYVELRCDPISGHTALYWYRQSLGQGPEFLIYFQGTGAADDSGLPNDRFFAVRPEGSVSTLKIQRTERGDSAVYLCASSLLAGEVDTQYFGPGTRLTVL.